The next 19 T cell receptor beta chains were all read from a single sample in a study of T cell changes during pregnancy in multiple sclerosis. The protocol was immunoSEQ multiplex PCR, while the TCRdb copy is restricted to in-frame clones and leaves out a portion. Of tens of thousands of clones listed, 75% to 95% were seen once; the top ten hold about 4.5%. The sample in question was CD8+ T cells from peripheral blood mononuclear cells, obtained in the second trimester of pregnancy. Receptor source: a female donor with multiple sclerosis, enrolled in a pregnancy study.

The chain couples TRBV19 to TRBJ2-3; a possible D gene is TRBD2 (5 bases). Germline CDR1 LNHDA, CDR2 SQIVND (reference sequence). The CDR3 covers 15 residues. V lost 5 bases and J lost 4, with 16 bases in between. Written as DNA, the CDR3 is TGTGCCAGTAGTCCTAATAGCGTGTTGGCAGATACGCAGTATTTT. Protein: CASSPNSVLADTQYF.

This sequence joins TRBV11-2 and TRBJ2-1; 9 bases fit TRBD2. The V segment lost 1 base and the J segment 6 bases; nucleotides outside the gene matches: 7. Germline loops: CDR1 SGHAT, CDR2 FQNNGV. The CDR3 extends over 16 amino acids. The CDR3 bases are TGTGCCAGCAGCTTAGCTCCAAGCGGGAGGATCAATGAGCAGTTCTTC. Amino acids: CASSLAPSGRINEQFF. Drawing the rest from reference TRBV11-2 and TRBJ2-1, the complete variable domain is EAGVAQSPRYKIIEKRQSVAFWCNPISGHATLYWYQQILGQGPKLLIQFQNNGVVDDSQLPKDRFSAERLKGVDSTLKIQPAKLEDSAVYLCASSLAPSGRINEQFFGPGTRLTVL.

This clone is deemed medium-sized. The chain joins TRBV5-1 to TRBJ2-7, with D hard to call. V lost 0 bases and J 3 bases, leaving 7 bases between the germline ends. This CDR3 has 13 amino acids. Germline CDR1 and CDR2: SGHRS and YFSETQ. The CDR3 is CASSLAASYEQYF. In DNA form, the CDR3 reads TGCGCCAGCAGCTTGGCGGCTAGCTACGAGCAGTACTTC.

The J gene is TRBJ1-2, the V gene TRBV4-1; 10 nucleotides match TRBD1. CDR3 length: 15 residues. J lost 3 bases, V lost 3 bases, and 4 bases had no gene match. Germline assignment: CDR1 MGHRA and CDR2 YSYEKL. CDR3 coding DNA: TGCGCCAGCAGCCATCCCGGACAGGGGGACTATGGCTACACCTTC. Its translation is CASSHPGQGDYGYTF.

The V gene is TRBV28, the J gene TRBJ2-5, with TRBD2 as a possible D gene (5 bases). The CDR3 runs to 16 residues. The germline V gene encodes CDR1 MDHEN and CDR2 SYDVKM. Trimming removed 0 bases from V and 1 base from J, with 12 bases in between. The CDR3 loop reads CASSLWESGPQETQYF. The DNA for the CDR3 is TGTGCCAGCAGTTTATGGGAGAGCGGCCCCCAAGAGACCCAGTACTTC.

The chain joins TRBV4-1 to TRBJ1-5; 9 nucleotides match TRBD1. Germline CDR1 and CDR2: MGHRA and YSYEKL. The CDR3 extends over 16 amino acids. Trimming removed 4 bases from V and 6 bases from J; junction bases left unmatched: 10. For the CDR3, the DNA is TGCGCCAGCAGCCTTCTCTCACAGGGGGCCGGTCAGCCCCAGCATTTT. As protein: CASSLLSQGAGQPQHF.

The chain is built from TRBV28 and TRBJ2-1, with 14 bases identical to TRBD2. The germline CDR1 and CDR2 sequences are MDHEN and SYDVKM. The trim removed 6 bases at V and 12 bases at J, leaving 13 bases unmatched. CDR3 size: 16 residues. DNA of the CDR3: TGTGCCAGCAGCCTCTGGGGGACTAGCGGGAGCCTTGTGCAGTTCTTC. Translating it yields CASSLWGTSGSLVQFF. The variable domain in full, with the rest retrieved from reference TRBV28 and TRBJ2-1, is DVKVTQSSRYLVKRTGEKVFLECVQDMDHENMFWYRQDPGLGLRLIYFSYDVKMKEKGDIPEGYSVSREKKERFSLILESASTNQTSMYLCASSLWGTSGSLVQFFGPGTRLTVL.

This clone has a handful of counts. This sequence joins TRBV19 and TRBJ1-2; the D is unclear. CDR1 and CDR2 from the germline V gene are LNHDA and SQIVND (reference sequence). The CDR3 is made up of 14 amino acids. Between the trimmed V and J ends, which lost 7 bases and 6 bases, there was a span of 18 bases. This chain's CDR3 is CASTSNADLDGYTF. In DNA, the CDR3 is TGTGCCAGTACCTCTAACGCGGATTTAGATGGCTACACCTTC.

This clone has a single count. V usage is TRBV1 and J usage is TRBJ2-1; TRBD2 reflects the table's D call only, with no check against the DNA. TRBV1 is a documented pseudogene. This CDR3 contains 17 residues. The CDR3 DNA reads TGCACCAGCAGCCCACTTTCCGGGAAGAGCTCCTACAATGAGCAGTTCTTC. Translated: CTSSPLSGKSSYNEQFF.

V and J are TRBV11-3 and TRBJ2-1, with D possibly matching TRBD1 (6 bases). CDR1 and CDR2 from the germline V gene are SGHNT and YENEEA. Trimming cost V 5 bases and J 0 bases, with 11 bases left between them. CDR3 length: 15 residues. The chain's CDR3 is CASSLRDNSYNEQFF. In nucleotides, the CDR3 is TGTGCCAGCAGCCTCCGGGACAACTCCTACAATGAGCAGTTCTTC.

J is TRBJ2-5 and V is TRBV5-4; 7 bases are a match to TRBD2. The V segment lost 4 bases and the J segment 1 base; nucleotides outside the gene matches: 10. The CDR3 spans 16 residues. CDR1 is SGHNT, CDR2 YYREEE, per germline (reference sequence). In DNA form, the CDR3 reads TGTGCCAGCAGCCCGGGATTTAGCGGGCCCCAAGAGACCCAGTACTTC. It specifies CASSPGFSGPQETQYF.

The chain links TRBV14 to TRBJ2-1; 7 nucleotides agree with TRBD1. The J segment lost 8 bases and the V segment lost 4 bases, leaving 5 bases of the junction unmatched. Germline CDR1 reads SGHDN; CDR2 reads FVKESK. This CDR3 comprises 13 residues. The CDR3: CASSRYRGDEQFF. CDR3 DNA sequence: TGTGCCAGCAGCCGGTACAGGGGAGATGAGCAGTTCTTC.

This clone has a handful of counts. CDR3 loop: CASSYSLGDSGEKLFF. DNA for the CDR3: TGTGCCAGCAGTTACTCCCTAGGGGATTCGGGTGAAAAACTGTTTTTT. This chain connects TRBV6-5 to TRBJ1-4; a weak D match, TRBD1 (5 bases). Trimming took 0 bases from V and 7 from J, leaving 15 bases between them. Germline CDR1 reads MNHEY; CDR2 reads SVGAGI. The CDR3 contains 16 residues.

V gene TRBV14 combines with J gene TRBJ1-5; no clear D gene. The CDR3 contains 15 residues. Trimming took off 0 bases at V and 3 bases at J, with 9 bases between the two ends. Germline V gene data show CDR1 as SGHDN and CDR2 as FVKESK. The CDR3 region has the DNA TGTGCCAGCAGCCAAGAACTGACAATCAATCAGCCCCAGCATTTT. It encodes CASSQELTINQPQHF.

V gene TRBV7-2 combines with J gene TRBJ2-1, with TRBD2 matching 12 bases. The germline V gene encodes CDR1 SGHTA and CDR2 FQGNSA. The V and J ends lost 1 base and 8 bases, in that order; junction bases with no gene match: 6. This CDR3 region has 16 residues. The CDR3 loop reads CASSLGWLAGGYEQFF. CDR3 nucleotide sequence: TGTGCCAGCAGCTTAGGCTGGCTAGCGGGAGGGTATGAGCAGTTCTTC.

The chain recombines TRBV29-1 with TRBJ2-3; TRBD2 matches 13 bases. CDR1 is SQVTM, CDR2 ANQGSEA, per germline. CDR3 size: 15 residues. The CDR3 sequence is CNKLGLAGCTDTQYF. The CDR3 nucleotides read TGCAACAAACTGGGACTAGCGGGATGCACAGATACGCAGTATTTT.

The CDR3 DNA sequence: TGTGCCAGCAGTTTAGAGCCTAGCGGGAGGGCCTGGACCGGGGAGCTGTTTTTT. Amino acids: CASSLEPSGRAWTGELFF. The chain carries TRBV28 and TRBJ2-2; 12 nucleotides match TRBD2. CDR3 length: 18 residues. CDR1 is MDHEN, CDR2 SYDVKM, per germline. Trimming cost V 2 bases and J 5 bases; bases outside gene matches: 9.

The V gene is TRBV28, the J gene TRBJ2-1, with D possibly matching TRBD1 (6 bases). Germline V gene lookup returns CDR1 MDHEN and CDR2 SYDVKM. The V end lost 6 bases, the J end lost 0 bases, and 15 bases lay between the germline ends. The CDR3 is made up of 16 amino acids. The CDR3: CASREVTGSSYNEQFF. CDR3 coding DNA: TGTGCCAGCAGGGAAGTTACAGGGAGCTCCTACAATGAGCAGTTCTTC.

V usage is TRBV11-2 and J usage is TRBJ2-1; TRBD2 matches at 9 bases. Per germline, CDR1 SGHAT and CDR2 FQNNGV. V shed 8 bases, J shed 3 bases, and the junction held 5 bases outside the gene matches. This CDR3 has 14 amino acids. This CDR3 is CASREAGGYNEQFF. The CDR3 coding sequence is TGTGCCAGCCGGGAAGCGGGAGGCTACAATGAGCAGTTCTTC.